The present T cell receptor (beta chain) was sequenced within a study of shared clonotypes between healthy human individuals. Study outcomes and limitations: Donor scarcity curtailed the genetic and exposure-history diversity represented herein.

Per the original data handling: ImmunoSEQ output held junction-only sequences without quality scores, so filtering differed. The data were produced by immunoSEQ multiplex PCR, yet TCRdb's version contains in-frame clones alone and is incomplete. The DNA gave D and trimming, while V, J and clone size come from that table. The sample shows some 2,500,000 clones, about 90% of them seen only once. Comments on this clone: Its specificity is unknown.

This clonotype was obtained from a man between 18 and 35 years old in good health. Some clones in this sample may be carry-over from other donors' samples. The sample consisted of naive CD4+ T cells from PBMCs. Stated subset: CD45RA+ positively selected.

The CDR3 loop reads CASSGGGIAGGPGETQYF. CDR3 DNA: TGTGCCAGCAGTGGGGGGGGCATAGCGGGAGGGCCAGGAGAGACCCAGTACTTC. V gene TRBV6-1 combines with J gene TRBJ2-5; 11 positions agree with TRBD2. Germline loops: CDR1 MNHNS, CDR2 SASEGT. The CDR3 consists of 18 residues. J was trimmed by 4 bases and V by 4 bases; bases with no gene match: 14.